Listed here are 5 T cell receptor beta chains from one sample, sequenced in a study of tumor-infiltrating lymphocytes in oesophageal squamous cell carcinoma (dated by TCRdb to 2016 to 2018). The library was obtained by PCR. Sequenced using an Illumina HiSeq 2000. TCRdb reprocessed the public reads (quality trimming at Q25 with fastp, clone calling with MiXCR) and kept in-frame beta chains. Each entry merges the rows of one CDR3 protein and shows their most common DNA and genes. For this sample the table gives 15,000 to 25,000 distinct CDR3 sequences, of which around 39% were detected only once. Roughly 21% of the sample is in the top ten clones. Sequenced: esophageal tumor tissue. The receptors stem from a male donor with esophageal squamous cell carcinoma.

The chain carries TRBV5-1 and TRBJ2-1; 11 bases agree with TRBD2. The J call is in doubt because the DNA end fits TRBJ2-5 better. This CDR3 has 14 amino acids. CDR1 SGHRS and CDR2 YFSETQ come from the germline V gene. CDR3 coding DNA: TGCGCCAGCAGCGGACTAGCGGGTCAAGAGACCCAGTACTTC. It encodes CASSGLAGQETQYF.

Details on this clonotype: The CDR3 ends on some other residue instead of the conserved phenylalanine or tryptophan, so this is likely a read error. It is unclear where the CDR3 begins or ends on the DNA, so no DNA is shown, and the CDR3 is as TCRdb lists it. The chain carries TRBV9 and TRBJ2-6; the table's D call, TRBD1, has no DNA check behind it. The CDR3 spans 16 amino acids, including both terminal residues. The germline V gene has CDR1 SGDLS and CDR2 YYNGEE. CDR3 loop: CASSGAGFNNEQFFGA.

This sequence joins TRBV29-1 and TRBJ2-7, with D tentatively TRBD1 (7 bases). This CDR3 has 15 amino acids. Germline CDR1 is SQVTM and CDR2 is ANQGSEA. Trimming pared 4 bases from V and 7 bases from J, leaving 23 bases between. Written as DNA, the CDR3 is TGCAGCGTTGGCGGGGACAGTGGGACCTACAATGAGCAGTACTTC. Residues: CSVGGDSGTYNEQYF.

The CDR3: CASSPQAGGRQETQYF. CDR3 DNA sequence: TGTGCCAGCAGCCCCCAAGCGGGGGGGCGACAGGAGACCCAGTACTTC. The chain uses TRBV7-2 and TRBJ2-5, with 10 bases that match TRBD2. CDR1 and CDR2 (germline): SGHTA, FQGNSA. V lost 5 bases to trimming and J lost 5 bases; unmatched junction nucleotides: 11. This CDR3 has 16 amino acids.

This clonotype is labeled medium-sized (0.01 to 0.1%). The rearrangement joins TRBV11-3 to TRBJ2-1, with 9 bases aligning to TRBD1. Germline assignment: CDR1 SGHNT and CDR2 YENEEA. V was clipped by 5 bases and J by 7 bases; unmatched bases: 9. The CDR3 sequence is 15 residues long. Written as DNA, the CDR3 is TGTGCCAGCAGCCCAGGACAGGGGCGGCATAATGAGCAGTTCTTC. Translating gives CASSPGQGRHNEQFF.